This is a list of T cell receptor beta chains from one sample in a study of shared clonotypes between healthy human individuals. Only in-frame clones appear in the TCRdb table, and some are missing; sequencing was by immunoSEQ multiplex PCR. Of around 2.1 million clones in the sample, approximately 96% were seen once. Source material: naive CD4+ T cells sorted from blood. All receptors derive from a man younger than 30 in good health. Both conserved end residues are part of each CDR3. Fields, in order: clone size, D gene, V gene, J gene, CDR3 protein, CDR3 DNA. D genes are given only for firm matches. Where a row states a size, it is once, few, many or the class of an expanded clone; other rows omit it.

NA	NA	TRBV9	TRBJ1-1	CASSVGPANTEAFF	TGTGCCAGCAGCGTAGGACCAGCGAACACTGAAGCTTTCTTT
NA	NA	TRBV29-1	TRBJ2-7	CSVEDSSYEQYF	TGCAGCGTTGAAGACAGCTCCTACGAGCAGTACTTC
NA	NA	TRBV14	TRBJ1-1	CASSQGQATVAFF	TGTGCCAGCAGCCAAGGACAGGCTACAGTAGCTTTCTTT
once	NA	TRBV6-5	TRBJ1-5	CASRTDISQPQHF	TGTGCCAGCAGGACTGATATTAGCCAGCCCCAGCATTTT
NA	TRBD2	TRBV7-3	TRBJ2-5	CASSPGGGVKETQYF	TGTGCCAGCAGCCCCGGGGGGGGTGTTAAAGAGACCCAGTACTTC
NA	NA	TRBV30	TRBJ2-3	CARGLATDTQYF	TGTGCCCGGGGTCTAGCGACAGATACGCAGTATTTT
NA	NA	TRBV5-6	TRBJ1-2	CASSLGRDPNYGYTF	TGTGCCAGCAGCTTGGGCAGGGACCCTAACTATGGCTACACCTTC
NA	NA	TRBV2	TRBJ2-7	CASSGVGAYEQYF	TGTGCCAGCAGTGGGGTCGGGGCCTACGAGCAGTACTTC
NA	NA	TRBV30	TRBJ1-4	CAWSAKEIRNEKLFF	TGTGCCTGGAGTGCGAAAGAGATAAGGAATGAAAAACTGTTTTTT
NA	TRBD2	TRBV2	TRBJ2-3	CASRRWTSGRETDTQYF	TGTGCCAGCCGAAGATGGACCAGCGGGAGGGAGACAGATACGCAGTATTTT
NA	TRBD2	TRBV5-4	TRBJ2-1	CASSRTSESEQFF	TGTGCCAGCAGCCGGACTAGCGAGAGTGAGCAGTTCTTC
NA	NA	TRBV21-1	TRBJ2-5	CASSKIPNVGGAETQYF	TGTGCCAGCAGCAAAATCCCAAATGTGGGGGGCGCAGAGACCCAGTACTTC
NA	NA	TRBV18	TRBJ1-4	CASSPSGALNEKLFF	TGTGCCAGCTCACCTTCCGGGGCTCTTAATGAAAAACTGTTTTTT
NA	TRBD1	TRBV6-5	TRBJ1-5	CASSLQGEDQPQHF	TGTGCCAGCAGTTTACAGGGGGAGGATCAGCCCCAGCATTTT
NA	NA	TRBV6-1	TRBJ1-4	CASSGTGRHNFF	TGTGCCAGCAGTGGAACAGGGCGTCACAACTTTTTT
once	NA	TRBV7-2	TRBJ2-7	CASSLDGVGLGVYEQYF	TGTGCCAGCAGCTTAGACGGGGTGGGGTTGGGTGTGTACGAGCAGTACTTC
NA	TRBD2	TRBV5-1	TRBJ2-7	CASSLTGTSGNYEQYF	TGCGCCAGCTCCTTAACCGGGACTAGCGGGAACTACGAGCAGTACTTC
NA	TRBD1	TRBV9	TRBJ1-6	CASSVGDRGNSPLHF	TGTGCCAGCAGCGTAGGGGACAGGGGTAATTCACCCCTCCACTTT
NA	TRBD2	TRBV9	TRBJ2-1	CASGPPAGVLYNEQFF	TGTGCCAGCGGACCCCCTGCGGGAGTACTCTACAATGAGCAGTTCTTC
NA	NA	TRBV18	TRBJ1-5	CASSPPGGVKPQHF	TGTGCCAGCTCACCCCCCGGGGGGGTAAAGCCCCAGCATTTT